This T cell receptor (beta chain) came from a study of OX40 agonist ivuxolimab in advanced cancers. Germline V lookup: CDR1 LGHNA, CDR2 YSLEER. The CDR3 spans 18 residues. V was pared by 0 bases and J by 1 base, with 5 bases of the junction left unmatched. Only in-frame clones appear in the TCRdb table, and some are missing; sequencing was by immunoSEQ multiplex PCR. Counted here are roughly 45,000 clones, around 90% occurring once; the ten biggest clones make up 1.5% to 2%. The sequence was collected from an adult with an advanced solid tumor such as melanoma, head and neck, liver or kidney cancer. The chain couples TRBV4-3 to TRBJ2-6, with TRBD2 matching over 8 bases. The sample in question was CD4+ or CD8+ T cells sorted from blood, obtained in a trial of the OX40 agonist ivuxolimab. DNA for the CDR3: TGCGCCAGCAGCCAAGATTACGGGAGGGCGTCTGGGGCCAACGTCCTGACTTTC. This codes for CASSQDYGRASGANVLTF.